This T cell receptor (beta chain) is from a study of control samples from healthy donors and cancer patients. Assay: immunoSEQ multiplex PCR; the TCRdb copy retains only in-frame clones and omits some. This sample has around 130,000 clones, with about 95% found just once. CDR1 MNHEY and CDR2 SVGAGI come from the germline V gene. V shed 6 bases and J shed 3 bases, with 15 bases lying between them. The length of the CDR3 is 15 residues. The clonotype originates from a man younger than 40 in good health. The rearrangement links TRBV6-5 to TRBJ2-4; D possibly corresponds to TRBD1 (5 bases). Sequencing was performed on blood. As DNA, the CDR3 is TGTGCCAGCAGCAGAGACAGATTCGGCAAAAACATTCAGTACTTC. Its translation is CASSRDRFGKNIQYF.